These 7 T cell receptor beta chains were all obtained from the same sample, sequenced in a study of blood T cell repertoires in COVID-19. Profiling relied on immunoSEQ multiplex PCR, and the TCRdb table lists in-frame clones only, not all of them. The data show 130,000 to 150,000 clones, with 85% to 90% seen just once and roughly two fifths held by the top ten. The specimen was peripheral blood. The receptors were gathered from a man aged 50 to 60 who had recovered from COVID-19.

The chain has TRBV6-2 or TRBV6-3 and TRBJ2-4; a weak D match, TRBD1 (6 bases). The CDR3 is 15 amino acids. Trimming took off 2 bases at V and 2 bases at J, with 10 bases between the two ends. The germline V gene encodes CDR1 MNHEY and CDR2 SVGEGT. CDR3 nucleotides: TGTGCCAGCAGTTACGAGAGGGGGTCCAAAAACATTCAGTACTTC. This translates into CASSYERGSKNIQYF.

The chain has TRBV9 and TRBJ2-1; D gene unclear. The germline V gene has CDR1 SGDLS and CDR2 YYNGEE. Trimming removed 0 bases from V and 5 bases from J, with 6 bases in between. This CDR3 is 13 amino acids long. The CDR3 DNA follows: TGTGCCAGCAGCGTAGACACCAACAATGAGCAGTTCTTC. Translating it yields CASSVDTNNEQFF. The whole variable domain, remainder taken from reference TRBV9 and TRBJ2-1, is DSGVTQTPKHLITATGQRVTLRCSPRSGDLSVYWYQQSLDQGLQFLIQYYNGEERAKGNILERFSAQQFPDLHSELNLSSLELGDSALYFCASSVDTNNEQFFGPGTRLTVL.

V and J are TRBV4-3 and TRBJ2-1, with TRBD1 matching 12 bases. The CDR3 runs 15 residues. Germline V gene sequence: CDR1 LGHNA, CDR2 YSLEER. V trimming: 3 bases; J trimming: 7 bases; junction bases outside the gene matches: 4. Here the CDR3 reads CASSQGTGGGNEQFF. Written as DNA, the CDR3 is TGCGCCAGCAGCCAGGGGACAGGGGGCGGGAATGAGCAGTTCTTC.

This clone appeared once. The V call is TRBV9, the J call TRBJ1-2; possible D gene TRBD1, 5 bases. The ends were cut back, 4 bases at V and 5 bases at J, with 12 bases in the middle. Germline V gene data show CDR1 as SGDLS and CDR2 as YYNGEE. CDR3 length equals 13 residues. Written as DNA, the CDR3 is TGTGCCAGCAGCCCTCCTCGGGGGTATGGCTACACCTTC. This sequence encodes CASSPPRGYGYTF.

The chain uses TRBV9 and TRBJ2-2, with 7 bases matching TRBD2. The length of the CDR3 is 15 residues. Germline V lookup: CDR1 SGDLS, CDR2 YYNGEE. Unmatched junction bases numbered 4, after V lost 2 bases and J lost 3 bases. Written as DNA, the CDR3 is TGTGCCAGCAGCGTTGCGGGGGTGGACACCGGGGAGCTGTTTTTT. It yields the protein CASSVAGVDTGELFF.

Points on this clone: Other DNA sequences in this sample translate to the same CDR3. The CDR3 DNA reads as TGTGCCAGCTCACGTAGCGGGGGGACCAACTACGAGCAGTACTTC. Residues: CASSRSGGTNYEQYF. The chain employs TRBV18 and TRBJ2-7, with 10 nucleotides matching TRBD2. Germline CDR1 reads KGHSH; CDR2 reads LQKENI. The CDR3 contains 15 residues. V lost 4 bases and J lost 3; bases outside the gene matches: 6.

The chain combines TRBV29-1 with TRBJ2-2; 9 positions agree with TRBD1. CDR3 length: 15 residues. V trimming: 6 bases; J trimming: 6 bases; junction bases outside the gene matches: 11. Germline V lookup: CDR1 SQVTM, CDR2 ANQGSEA. CDR3 sequence: CSVRTGTGNSGELFF. The CDR3 DNA reads TGCAGCGTGCGTACCGGGACAGGGAATTCCGGGGAGCTGTTTTTT.